The T cell receptor (beta chain) described here comes from a study of blood T cells in healthy people across ages. The V end lost 4 bases, the J end lost 2 bases, and 14 bases lay between the germline ends. The CDR3 sequence is 15 residues long. In germline, CDR1 is SNHLY, CDR2 FYNNEI. Primed by a sample-barcoded 5' primer and a J-beta primer mix, a second PCR proceeded for about 6 to 11 cycles. TCRdb recomputed calls from the 5' RACE reads with MiXCR, one row per CDR3 protein. The table shows about 600,000 distinct CDR3 sequences, with 40% to 55% occurring only once. This TCR was recovered from a man older than 75 in good health. Input material: blood. The chain carries TRBV2 and TRBJ1-2, with D perhaps TRBD1 (5 bases). The CDR3 bases are TGTGCCAGCAGTGTTGCGGGGACGGGAAACTATGGCTACACCTTC. It yields the protein CASSVAGTGNYGYTF.